The 23 T cell receptor beta chains listed next were all sequenced from one sample in a study of cytomegalovirus exposure and HLA in healthy donors. The PCR had 60 Vbeta and 13 Jbeta primers. Using immunoSEQ multiplex PCR, the repertoire was profiled, and TCRdb retains in-frame clones only, with some absent. The table shows approximately 100,000 clones, with 55% to 65% occurring only once. Sequenced material: PBMCs. The source of these receptors is a man aged 25-40 years in good health and CMV-seropositive.

The V call is TRBV4-1, the J call TRBJ2-3; the D is unclear. The CDR3 has 14 residues. Trimming cost V 0 bases and J 2 bases, with 6 bases left between them. Germline lookup yields CDR1 MGHRA and CDR2 YSYEKL. Here the CDR3 reads CASSQDFNTDTQYF. CDR3 nucleotide sequence: TGCGCCAGCAGCCAAGATTTTAACACAGATACGCAGTATTTT.

V is TRBV5-1 and J is TRBJ2-5; 10 bases align to TRBD2. CDR1 and CDR2 (germline): SGHRS, YFSETQ. With 2 bases clipped from V and 1 base from J, the junction kept 8 bases outside the gene matches. The CDR3 consists of 17 residues. The CDR3 sequence: CASSFLLAGTLQETQYF. The CDR3 DNA reads TGCGCCAGCAGCTTCTTACTAGCGGGGACCCTCCAAGAGACCCAGTACTTC. Together with reference TRBV5-1 and TRBJ2-5, the CDR3 gives the full variable domain: KAGVTQTPRYLIKTRGQQVTLSCSPISGHRSVSWYQQTPGQGLQFLFEYFSETQRNKGNFPGRFSGRQFSNSRSEMNVSTLELGDSALYLCASSFLLAGTLQETQYFGPGTRLLVL.

The CDR3 is CASSTGQGAREQYF. CDR3 bases: TGTGCCAGCAGCACGGGACAGGGGGCGCGTGAGCAGTACTTC. The chain links TRBV6-1 to TRBJ2-7; 12 bases are a match to TRBD1. CDR3 size: 14 residues. Trimming took 6 bases from V and 7 from J; bases not matched to a gene: 7. CDR1 and CDR2 (germline): MNHNS, SASEGT.

This clone was counted only a few times. This rearrangement joins TRBV7-8 to TRBJ1-4; D is unresolved. CDR3 length equals 17 residues. Germline V lookup: CDR1 SGHVS, CDR2 FQNEAQ. V was trimmed by 4 bases and J by 0 bases, leaving 15 bases between them. DNA of the CDR3: TGTGCCAGCAGCTCCACTTACAGCAGTTCAACTAATGAAAAACTGTTTTTT. It is translated as CASSSTYSSSTNEKLFF.

J is TRBJ1-1 and V is TRBV4-1; D is unresolved. Germline CDR1 and CDR2: MGHRA and YSYEKL. The CDR3 consists of 15 residues. Deletions cut 6 bases from V and 0 bases from J, with 14 bases between. The CDR3 nucleotides read TGCGCCAGCAGACGGCCGGGAGGGCTGAACACTGAAGCTTTCTTT. Its protein product is CASRRPGGLNTEAFF.

The J gene is TRBJ2-2, the V gene TRBV28; D possibly corresponds to TRBD2 (6 bases). CDR1 is MDHEN, CDR2 SYDVKM, per germline. The CDR3 runs 13 residues. V lost 7 bases to trimming and J lost 5 bases, with 11 bases between them. The CDR3 sequence is CASTSGVTGELFF. CDR3 sequence (DNA): TGTGCCAGCACCTCGGGGGTTACCGGGGAGCTGTTTTTT.

This clone was observed a handful of times. V gene TRBV2 combines with J gene TRBJ2-2; TRBD2 matches 9 bases. V lost 6 bases to trimming and J lost 4 bases; unmatched junction nucleotides: 9. This CDR3 region has 16 residues. Germline CDR1 reads SNHLY; CDR2 reads FYNNEI. CDR3 in amino acids: CASRNRLAEVTGELFF. The CDR3 DNA sequence: TGTGCCAGCAGGAATAGACTAGCGGAGGTCACCGGGGAGCTGTTTTTT.

The gene calls are TRBV7-3 and TRBJ1-1, with a tentative D call TRBD1 (6 bases). CDR1 is SGHTA and CDR2 is FQGTGA in the germline V gene. The germline V and J ends were trimmed by 5 bases and 6 bases, with 13 bases remaining between them. The length of the CDR3 is 13 residues. The CDR3 DNA reads TGTGCCAGCAGCCCCCCGGGGGGCGCTGAAGCTTTCTTT. It yields the protein CASSPPGGAEAFF.

V and J are TRBV6-5 and TRBJ1-6; D is ambiguous. V lost 0 bases and J 11 bases, leaving 14 bases between the germline ends. Germline CDR1 is MNHEY and CDR2 is SVGAGI. This CDR3 is 15 amino acids long. The CDR3: CASSYSFPGLTPLHF. The CDR3 DNA reads TGTGCCAGCAGTTACTCTTTCCCGGGGTTGACACCCCTCCACTTT.

The J gene is TRBJ1-1, the V gene TRBV19; TRBD1 matches 8 bases. The CDR3 spans 14 residues. Unmatched junction bases numbered 3, after V lost 4 bases and J lost 2 bases. The germline CDR1 and CDR2 sequences are LNHDA and SQIVND (reference sequence). The CDR3 nucleotides are TGTGCCAGTAGTAAGGACAGGGCCAACACTGAAGCTTTCTTT. Encoded protein: CASSKDRANTEAFF.

The rearrangement joins TRBV7-9 to TRBJ2-2; D may be TRBD1 (6 bases). The CDR3 has 16 amino acids. Germline assignment: CDR1 SEHNR and CDR2 FQNEAQ (reference sequence). Trimming left V 8 bases short and J 5 bases short, with 21 bases between. In DNA, the CDR3 is TGTGCCAGCCCTCTGGTCTACAGGGAGTTAACCGGGGAGCTGTTTTTT. Translating gives CASPLVYRELTGELFF.

V usage is TRBV7-2 and J usage is TRBJ2-1; D remains ambiguous. V lost 3 bases and J 15 bases, leaving 15 bases between the germline ends. The CDR3 runs to 12 residues. Germline CDR1 and CDR2: SGHTA and FQGNSA. The CDR3 protein is CASSFERQRLFF. DNA of the CDR3: TGTGCCAGCAGCTTCGAGAGACAAAGGCTGTTCTTC.

The chain is built from TRBV2 and TRBJ2-7; no clear D gene. The CDR3 length is 15 residues. Germline CDR1 SNHLY, CDR2 FYNNEI. Between the trimmed V and J ends, which lost 3 bases and 3 bases, there was a span of 15 bases. The CDR3 DNA reads TGTGCCAGCAGTGAGGCAGGCCCCCATCTCTACGAGCAGTACTTC. Translating gives CASSEAGPHLYEQYF.

The chain uses TRBV9 and TRBJ2-3, with D perhaps TRBD1 (5 bases). Germline CDR1 SGDLS, CDR2 YYNGEE. The CDR3 totals 15 residues. The V end was cut by 0 bases, the J end by 3 bases, with 11 bases between. CDR3 sequence reads: CASSVGAGMTDTQYF. DNA for the CDR3: TGTGCCAGCAGCGTAGGAGCAGGGATGACAGATACGCAGTATTTT.

This chain links TRBV5-1 with TRBJ2-1; TRBD1 matches at 7 bases. Germline V gene lookup returns CDR1 SGHRS and CDR2 YFSETQ. The CDR3 runs 16 residues. V was pared by 3 bases and J by 3 bases, with 9 bases of the junction left unmatched. The CDR3 reads CASSSQTGSNYNEQFF. CDR3 sequence (DNA): TGCGCCAGCAGCTCCCAGACAGGGAGTAACTACAATGAGCAGTTCTTC.

This chain uses TRBV19 with TRBJ1-6; perhaps TRBD1 as D (6 bases). This CDR3 has 16 residues. The germline V gene encodes CDR1 LNHDA and CDR2 SQIVND (reference sequence). V was cut by 5 bases and J by 4 bases, with 15 bases left in between. CDR3 nucleotide sequence: TGTGCCAGTAGTTCACCCGGACAGACTTATAATTCACCCCTCCACTTT. Amino acids: CASSSPGQTYNSPLHF.

Only one count was recorded for this clone. This chain uses TRBV13 with TRBJ1-1; no reliable D call. Germline V gene data show CDR1 as PRHDT and CDR2 as FYEKMQ (reference sequence). The CDR3 runs to 16 residues. Trimming removed 1 base at V and 2 bases at J, with 14 bases between. Written as DNA, the CDR3 is TGTGCCAGCAGCTTAGCGGCTCAGGCCGCCAACACTGAAGCTTTCTTT. Translated: CASSLAAQAANTEAFF.

The genes are TRBV9 and TRBJ1-1; no clear D. V lost 0 bases to trimming and J lost 1 base, with 7 bases between them. This CDR3 contains 14 residues. CDR1 and CDR2 (germline): SGDLS, YYNGEE. CDR3 coding DNA: TGTGCCAGCAGCGTAGTAACGGGGAACACTGAAGCTTTCTTT. It yields the protein CASSVVTGNTEAFF.

The chain couples TRBV6-5 to TRBJ2-7; no clear D. This CDR3 comprises 12 residues. With 10 bases removed from V and 0 bases from J, the gap between germline ends came to 10 bases. CDR1 and CDR2 (germline): MNHEY, SVGAGI. The CDR3 reads CATSTSSYEQYF. As DNA, the CDR3 is TGTGCCACCTCTACCTCCTCCTACGAGCAGTACTTC.

V and J are TRBV13 and TRBJ1-1; 9 nucleotides line up with TRBD1. The CDR3 has 14 residues. Germline V lookup: CDR1 PRHDT, CDR2 FYEKMQ (reference sequence). The V gene end was trimmed by 5 bases and the J gene end by 11 bases; junction bases not matched to a gene: 12. This CDR3 is CASSHSRDRVRAFF. CDR3 sequence (DNA): TGTGCCAGCAGCCATTCCCGGGACAGGGTTAGGGCTTTCTTT.

This sequence joins TRBV7-3 and TRBJ2-7; a possible D gene is TRBD1 (6 bases). Deletions cut 5 bases from V and 1 base from J, with 18 bases between. Germline V gene sequence: CDR1 SGHTA, CDR2 FQGTGA. This CDR3 spans 16 amino acids. The chain's CDR3 is CASSTDGTNFSYEQYF. The CDR3 DNA sequence: TGTGCCAGCAGCACCGACGGGACAAACTTTTCCTACGAGCAGTACTTC.

V and J are TRBV18 and TRBJ1-2; 8 bases are a match to TRBD1. The CDR3 spans 18 residues. Germline CDR1 KGHSH, CDR2 LQKENI. V gave up 1 base and J gave up 1 base; unmatched junction bases: 11. CDR3 sequence (DNA): TGTGCCAGCTCACCACAGAGGGGCAGGGGGCTGAGTAACTATGGCTACACCTTC. Protein sequence: CASSPQRGRGLSNYGYTF.

Comment on this clone: Distinct nucleotide sequences in the sample also encode this CDR3. The chain uses TRBV4-2 and TRBJ2-2, with D perhaps TRBD2 (5 bases). V lost 4 bases and J 4 bases, leaving 16 bases between the germline ends. From germline, CDR1 is LGHNA and CDR2 YNFKEQ. CDR3 length: 16 amino acids. The CDR3 coding sequence is TGTGCCAGCAGCCGAGGACGGGATAAAAGCACCGGGGAGCTGTTTTTT. Translation: CASSRGRDKSTGELFF.